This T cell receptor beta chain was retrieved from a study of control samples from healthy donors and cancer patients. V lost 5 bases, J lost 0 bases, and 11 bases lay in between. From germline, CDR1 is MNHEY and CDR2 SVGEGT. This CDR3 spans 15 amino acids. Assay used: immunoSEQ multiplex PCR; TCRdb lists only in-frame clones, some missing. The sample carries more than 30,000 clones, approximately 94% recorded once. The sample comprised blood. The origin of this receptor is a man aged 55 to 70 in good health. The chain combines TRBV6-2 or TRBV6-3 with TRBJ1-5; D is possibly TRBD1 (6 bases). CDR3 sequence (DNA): TGTGCCAGCAGTCCACAGGGCTATAGCAATCAGCCCCAGCATTTT. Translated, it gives CASSPQGYSNQPQHF.